This record covers a single T cell receptor (beta chain). As yet, its antigen is unknown. Via MiXCR, TCRdb re-called the RT-PCR reads, giving one row per CDR3 protein. Of over 400,000 distinct CDR3 sequences listed, roughly 11% are singletons. The junction had 2 bases not matched to a gene; V was cut back by 3 bases and J by 2 bases. The CDR3 loop spans 13 amino acids. CDR1 and CDR2 from the germline V gene are DFQATT and SNEGSKA (reference sequence). These data originate in a study of response to subunit inactivated influenza vaccine. General observations from the study: That few new T cells are recruited by each seasonal influenza vaccination was the authors' suggestion.

The sequence came from a man aged 50 or older who received an inactivated influenza vaccine. The starting material was PBMCs from blood, obtained about 40 days after vaccination. The chain combines TRBV20-1 with TRBJ2-5; TRBD1 agrees at 8 bases. The CDR3 loop is CSASRGRQETQYF. Written as DNA, the CDR3 is TGCAGTGCTAGCAGGGGGCGGCAAGAGACCCAGTACTTC.